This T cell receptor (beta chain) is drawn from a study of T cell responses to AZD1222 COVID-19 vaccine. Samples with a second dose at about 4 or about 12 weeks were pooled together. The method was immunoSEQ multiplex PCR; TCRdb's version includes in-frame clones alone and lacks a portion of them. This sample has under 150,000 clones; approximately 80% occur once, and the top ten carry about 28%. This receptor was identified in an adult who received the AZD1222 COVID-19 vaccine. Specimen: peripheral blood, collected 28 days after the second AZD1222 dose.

Written as DNA, the CDR3 is TGCAGCGTCTACGGGGACAGGGGGGGCGGCTACACCTTC. It encodes CSVYGDRGGGYTF. The V call is TRBV29-1, the J call TRBJ1-2, with TRBD1 matching over 11 bases. The CDR3 has 13 residues. Germline V lookup: CDR1 SQVTM, CDR2 ANQGSEA. V dropped 6 bases and J dropped 8; count of bases not matched to a gene: 8.